Following are 12 T cell receptor beta chains from one sample sequenced in a study of identical twins. TCRdb reprocessed the 5' RACE reads via MiXCR and lists one record per CDR3 protein. This sample yields 750,000 to 950,000 distinct CDR3 sequences, of which approximately 13% are seen a single time; around 1.6% belongs to the top ten. Separately, the same data were catalogued under a study of yellow fever vaccine responses in identical twins.

The sequenced sample was PBMCs. These receptor sequences come from a woman aged 18-29 years in good health.

This clonotype was observed at least ten times. This chain connects TRBV4-1 to TRBJ2-3; 9 bases are shared with TRBD1. This CDR3 is 17 amino acids long. V trimming: 1 base; J trimming: 6 bases; junction bases outside the gene matches: 11. Germline-derived CDR1 and CDR2 are MGHRA and YSYEKL. CDR3 nucleotides: TGCGCCAGCAGCCAAGTCCGGACAGGGGTACCGGGGGATACGCAGTATTTT. This encodes CASSQVRTGVPGDTQYF.

At least ten counts were recorded for this clonotype. The chain employs TRBV29-1 and TRBJ2-2; 10 nucleotides line up with TRBD1. J lost 0 bases, V lost 4 bases, and 5 bases had no gene match. The CDR3 has 16 amino acids. Germline loops: CDR1 SQVTM, CDR2 ANQGSEA. The CDR3 DNA reads TGCAGCGTTGGGGACAGGGGACCTACGAACACCGGGGAGCTGTTTTTT. Residues: CSVGDRGPTNTGELFF.

The V and J genes are TRBV6-5 and TRBJ1-4, with no clear D. Trimming pared 3 bases from V and 7 bases from J, leaving 12 bases between. The CDR3 runs 14 residues. The germline V gene encodes CDR1 MNHEY and CDR2 SVGAGI. The chain's CDR3 is CASSYGQFGEKLFF. CDR3 DNA sequence: TGTGCCAGCAGTTATGGGCAGTTCGGTGAAAAACTGTTTTTT.

The chain combines TRBV5-1 with TRBJ2-1; perhaps D is TRBD1 or TRBD2 (7 bases each). This CDR3 spans 20 amino acids. Per the germline V gene, CDR1 is SGHRS and CDR2 is YFSETQ. The V end lost 4 bases, the J end lost 4 bases, and 30 bases lay between the germline ends. DNA of the CDR3: TGCGCCAGCAGCGCTACCGGGACTACCCATCCTAGGGGGCGTTACAATGAGCAGTTCTTC. It translates to CASSATGTTHPRGRYNEQFF. The variable domain in full, completed from reference TRBV5-1 and TRBJ2-1, reads KAGVTQTPRYLIKTRGQQVTLSCSPISGHRSVSWYQQTPGQGLQFLFEYFSETQRNKGNFPGRFSGRQFSNSRSEMNVSTLELGDSALYLCASSATGTTHPRGRYNEQFFGPGTRLTVL.

This clonotype was recorded once. V and J are TRBV11-3 and TRBJ2-1, with 7 positions matching TRBD2. The CDR3 is made up of 15 amino acids. The V gene's germline CDR1 is SGHNT and CDR2 YENEEA. With 5 bases clipped from V and 6 bases from J, the junction kept 10 bases outside the gene matches. The CDR3 region has the DNA TGTGCCAGCAGCCTCGCGGGAGCCCCTAGCAATGAGCAGTTCTTC. Translated: CASSLAGAPSNEQFF.

V usage is TRBV12-2 and J usage is TRBJ2-1; the tabulated D call, TRBD2, remains unverified against the DNA. TRBV12-2 is classified as a pseudogene. The CDR3 has 16 amino acids. The CDR3 coding sequence is TGTGCAAGTCGCTTCTGGGAGTTTAAGGGAGACAATGAGCAGTTCTTC. The encoded protein is CASRFWEFKGDNEQFF.

J is TRBJ1-4 and V is TRBV10-3; the D is unclear. This CDR3 is 15 amino acids long. Germline assignment: CDR1 ENHRY and CDR2 SYGVKD. V lost 2 bases to trimming and J lost 0 bases, with 7 bases between them. Written as DNA, the CDR3 is TGTGCCATCAGTGAGGGGTTATCAACTAATGAAAAACTGTTTTTT. Its translation: CAISEGLSTNEKLFF.

Only a few counts were recorded for this clonotype. The CDR3 protein is CASSQGYATANEQFF. CDR3 bases: TGTGCCAGCAGCCAAGGGTATGCTACAGCCAATGAGCAGTTCTTC. The rearrangement joins TRBV3-1 to TRBJ2-1; D not certain. Germline V gene data show CDR1 as LGHDT and CDR2 as YNNKEL (reference sequence). Between the trimmed V and J ends, which lost 1 base and 6 bases, there was a span of 13 bases. This CDR3 has 15 residues.

This clonotype was found a few times. CDR3 DNA sequence: TGTGCCAGCCTCTCCCCCCAAGAGACCCAGTACTTC. This codes for CASLSPQETQYF. The chain couples TRBV19 to TRBJ2-5; D is ambiguous. CDR1 LNHDA and CDR2 SQIVND come from the germline V gene (reference sequence). The CDR3 consists of 12 residues. The V and J ends lost 9 bases and 1 base respectively, with 9 bases between them.

The chain links TRBV28 to TRBJ1-1; 8 nucleotides match TRBD1. This CDR3 has 15 residues. The germline CDR1 and CDR2 sequences are MDHEN and SYDVKM. V gave up 7 bases and J gave up 1 base; unmatched junction bases: 8. The CDR3 protein is CASTLTGGPNTEAFF. The CDR3 region has the DNA TGTGCCAGCACGCTAACAGGGGGGCCGAACACTGAAGCTTTCTTT. The entire variable domain, with the rest obtained from reference TRBV28 and TRBJ1-1, is as follows: DVKVTQSSRYLVKRTGEKVFLECVQDMDHENMFWYRQDPGLGLRLIYFSYDVKMKEKGDIPEGYSVSREKKERFSLILESASTNQTSMYLCASTLTGGPNTEAFFGQGTRLTVV.

CDR3 amino acids: CASSGAQGNQPQHF. The CDR3 DNA follows: TGTGCCAGCAGTGGGGCACAAGGCAATCAGCCCCAGCATTTT. V gene TRBV6-1 combines with J gene TRBJ1-5; D not resolved. This CDR3 is built from 14 residues. CDR1 MNHNS and CDR2 SASEGT come from the germline V gene. Trimming cost V 4 bases and J 2 bases, with 9 bases left between them.

This clonotype was observed a handful of times. The chain recombines TRBV20-1 with TRBJ2-3; possible D gene TRBD2, 6 bases. V lost 3 bases and J lost 5, with 24 bases in between. The V gene's germline CDR1 is DFQATT and CDR2 SNEGSKA (reference sequence). This CDR3 is 17 amino acids long. The CDR3 nucleotides read TGCAGTGCTAGTGGGGGGACCGACAGCCTTGTCGAAGATACGCAGTATTTT. Its protein is CSASGGTDSLVEDTQYF.